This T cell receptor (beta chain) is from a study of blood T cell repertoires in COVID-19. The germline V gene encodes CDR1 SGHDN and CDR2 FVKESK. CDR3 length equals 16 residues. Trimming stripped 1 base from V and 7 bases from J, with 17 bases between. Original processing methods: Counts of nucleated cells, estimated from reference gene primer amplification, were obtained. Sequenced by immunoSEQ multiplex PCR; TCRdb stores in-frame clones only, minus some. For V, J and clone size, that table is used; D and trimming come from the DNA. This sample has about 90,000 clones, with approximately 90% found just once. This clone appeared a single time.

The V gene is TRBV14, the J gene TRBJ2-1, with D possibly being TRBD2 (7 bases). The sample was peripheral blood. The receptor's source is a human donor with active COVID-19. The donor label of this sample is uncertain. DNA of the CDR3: TGTGCCAGCAGCCAAGTTGGGGGGGGGCTAAGGAATGAGCAGTTCTTC. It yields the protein CASSQVGGGLRNEQFF. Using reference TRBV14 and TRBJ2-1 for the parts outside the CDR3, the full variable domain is EAGVTQFPSHSVIEKGQTVTLRCDPISGHDNLYWYRRVMGKEIKFLLHFVKESKQDESGMPNNRFLAERTGGTYSTLKVQPAELEDSGVYFCASSQVGGGLRNEQFFGPGTRLTVL.